Sequencing of this TCR beta chain was carried out in a study of T cells after yellow fever vaccination. The wider study: In the case of low-cell-number fractions, SMART-Seq v4 Ultra Low Input was used for preparation.

Germline CDR1 is DFQATT and CDR2 is SNEGSKA (reference sequence). The J segment lost 5 bases and the V segment lost 6 bases, leaving 6 bases of the junction unmatched. The CDR3 spans 14 residues. Concerning this clonotype itself: Antigen specificity is unknown.

Study-level results: Most clones from primary vaccination were detected again post-booster (roughly 96% CD4, around 90% CD8). Weaker, the secondary response peaked sooner, at day 5 versus 15.

Generation of TCR cDNA used 5'RACE template switching (which added a universal primer site and UMIs). TCRdb reprocessed the 5' RACE reads with MiXCR, giving one entry per CDR3 protein. The table has roughly 160,000 distinct CDR3 sequences, approximately 9.7% seen once. The material was CD8+ T cells sorted from PBMCs, obtained 45 days after the yellow fever booster vaccination. This TCR came from a man younger than 30 who received the YFV17D yellow fever vaccine. This chain connects TRBV20-1 to TRBJ2-7, with 14 positions matching TRBD2. The CDR3 nucleotides read TGCAGTGCAATGGGACTAGCGGGGGAAAACGAGCAGTACTTC. Amino acid sequence: CSAMGLAGENEQYF.